This T cell receptor beta chain comes out of a study of blood T cells in healthy people across ages. For the second PCR, which ran for roughly 6 to 12 cycles, a sample-barcoded 5' primer and a J-beta primer mix were used. TCRdb itself ran the 5' RACE reads through MiXCR, one entry per CDR3 protein. The sample gives 1 million or so distinct CDR3 sequences, 40% to 50% of which show up once; approximately 17% is in the top ten. Trimming pared 6 bases from V and 3 bases from J, leaving 31 bases between. Germline CDR1 MNHNS, CDR2 SASEGT. This CDR3 has 20 residues. What was sequenced was blood. The gene calls are TRBV6-1 and TRBJ2-3, with D possibly matching TRBD2 (5 bases). This receptor was taken from an older woman in good health. The CDR3 loop reads CASSTKNSWETEYITDTQYF. In DNA, the CDR3 is TGTGCCAGCAGCACCAAGAACTCATGGGAGACGGAATATATTACAGATACGCAGTATTTT.